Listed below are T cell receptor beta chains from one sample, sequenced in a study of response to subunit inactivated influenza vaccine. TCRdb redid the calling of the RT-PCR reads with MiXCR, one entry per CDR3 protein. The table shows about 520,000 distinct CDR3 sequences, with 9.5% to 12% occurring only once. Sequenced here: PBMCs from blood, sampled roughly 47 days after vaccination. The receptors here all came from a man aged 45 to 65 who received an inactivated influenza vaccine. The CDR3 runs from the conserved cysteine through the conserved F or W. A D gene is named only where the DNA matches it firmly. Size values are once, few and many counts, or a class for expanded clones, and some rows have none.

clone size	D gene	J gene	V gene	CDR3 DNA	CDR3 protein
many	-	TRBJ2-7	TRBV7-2	TGTGCCAGCAGCTTAGGTGCCAAAACCTACGAGCAGTACTTC	CASSLGAKTYEQYF
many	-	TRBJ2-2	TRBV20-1	TGCAGTGCTAGTATTGTGGGAATGGACACCGGGGAGCTGTTTTTT	CSASIVGMDTGELFF
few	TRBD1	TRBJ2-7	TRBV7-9	TGTGCCAGCAGCTTAATTGTTGGGACAGGCTACGAGCAGTACTTC	CASSLIVGTGYEQYF
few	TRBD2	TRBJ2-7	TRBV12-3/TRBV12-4	TGTGCCAGCACCTATAGCGGGAGTTCTTACGAGCAGTACTTC	CASTYSGSSYEQYF
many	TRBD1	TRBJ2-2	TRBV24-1	TGTGCCACCAGTGCTGGGACAGGGTATCACGCCGGGGAGCTGTTTTTT	CATSAGTGYHAGELFF
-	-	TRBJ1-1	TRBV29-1	TGCAGCGTTATTTGGTTGAACACTGAAGCTTTCTTT	CSVIWLNTEAFF
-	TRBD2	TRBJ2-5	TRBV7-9	TGTGCCAGCAGCCCCAGGACTAGCGGGGGGGCTTTGGAGACCCAGTACTTC	CASSPRTSGGALETQYF
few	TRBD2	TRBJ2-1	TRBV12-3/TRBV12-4	TGTGCCAGCAGGGGGACTAGCGGGGGGTCAAATGAGCAGTTCTTC	CASRGTSGGSNEQFF
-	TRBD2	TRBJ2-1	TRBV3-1	TGTGCCAGCAGCCAAGTGCGGACGGGGGGTGAGCAGTTCTTC	CASSQVRTGGEQFF
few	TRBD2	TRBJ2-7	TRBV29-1	TGCAGCGTTGTAGCGGGCCCCTACGAGCAGTACTTC	CSVVAGPYEQYF
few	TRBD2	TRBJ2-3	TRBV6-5	TGTGCCAGCATTAGACTTAGCGGGAGTCACGATACGCAGTATTTT	CASIRLSGSHDTQYF
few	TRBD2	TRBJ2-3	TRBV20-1	TGCAGTGCTACCGGACTAGCGGGGGTCCCGCCCGATACGCAGTATTTT	CSATGLAGVPPDTQYF
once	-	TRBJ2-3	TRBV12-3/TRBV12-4	TGTGCCAGCAGACTAGATAGGGATACGCAGTATTTT	CASRLDRDTQYF
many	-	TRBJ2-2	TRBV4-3	TGCGCCAGCAGCCAAGGCGGGAAGCACACCGGGGAGCTGTTTTTT	CASSQGGKHTGELFF
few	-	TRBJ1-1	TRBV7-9	TGTGCCAGCAGCTTAGACCGGGGGGGAGCTTTCTTT	CASSLDRGGAFF
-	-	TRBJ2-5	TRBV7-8	TGTGCCAGCAGATTCAGGGGGGACAGACAAGAGACCCAGTACTTC	CASRFRGDRQETQYF
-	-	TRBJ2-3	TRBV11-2	TGTGCCAGCAGCTCGCACCCTCTGGAGGGGAGGCAGTATTTT	CASSSHPLEGRQYF